This T cell receptor beta chain was found in a study of radiotherapy plus CTLA-4 blockade in lung cancer. Whole-study results and caveats: An expansion of tumor-derived TCR clones occurred in blood after radiotherapy plus ipilimumab.

The assay was immunoSEQ multiplex PCR, and TCRdb's table has in-frame clones only and misses some. The repertoire includes around 44,000 clones, 75% to 90% of them detected once, and roughly 17% sits in the top ten. A note on this clone: The target antigen is unknown.

The CDR3 extends over 14 amino acids. Germline lookup yields CDR1 LGHNA and CDR2 YNFKEQ. The V end was cut by 1 base, the J end by 7 bases, with 13 bases between. The V gene is TRBV4-2, the J gene TRBJ1-1; weak D call: TRBD1 (5 bases). This receptor was obtained from a human donor with non-small cell lung cancer that progressed on radiotherapy plus ipilimumab. Some clones in this sample may be carry-over from other donors' samples. Material: peripheral blood, obtained from a patient treated with radiotherapy plus ipilimumab. DNA of the CDR3: TGTGCCAGCAGCCAAGGGCGGGGCGGGGGTGAAGCTTTCTTT. Its protein is CASSQGRGGGEAFF.